The sequence of this T cell receptor (beta chain) was determined in a study of identical twins. Notes on the study in general: Memory repertoires lacked the insertion deficit that abundant cord blood beta clonotypes showed. Less excess twin sharing appeared in beta out-of-frame sequences. The authors drew conclusions from cross-sectional statistical analysis rather than following the same donors.

Healthy Caucasians made up all donors. TCRdb used MiXCR to reprocess the 5' RACE reads, holding one entry per CDR3 protein. The data show about 240,000 distinct CDR3 sequences, 6% to 8.5% seen once. This clonotype turned up a few times. The antigen remains undetermined. The CDR3 is made up of 13 amino acids. V lost 10 bases, J lost 0 bases, and 5 bases stayed unmatched. This sample was shared with a second study, whose subject was yellow fever vaccine responses in identical twins.

This clonotype was sampled from a woman between 18 and 29 years old in good health. The sequenced sample was CD8+ T cells sorted from blood. The V and J genes are TRBV12-3 or TRBV12-4 and TRBJ2-5; 7 nucleotides line up with TRBD1. The CDR3 region is CAIADRYQETQYF. CDR3 coding DNA: TGTGCCATCGCGGACAGGTACCAAGAGACCCAGTACTTC.